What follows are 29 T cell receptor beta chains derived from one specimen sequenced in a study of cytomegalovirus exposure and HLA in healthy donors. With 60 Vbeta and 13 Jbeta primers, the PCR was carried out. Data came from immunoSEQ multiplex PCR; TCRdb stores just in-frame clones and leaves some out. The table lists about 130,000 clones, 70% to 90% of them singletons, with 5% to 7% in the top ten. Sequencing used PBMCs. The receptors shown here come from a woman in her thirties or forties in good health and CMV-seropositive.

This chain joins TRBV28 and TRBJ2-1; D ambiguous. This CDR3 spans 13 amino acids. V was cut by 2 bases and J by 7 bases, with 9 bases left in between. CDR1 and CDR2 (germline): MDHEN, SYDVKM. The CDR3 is CASSLDWRNEQFF. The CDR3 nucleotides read TGTGCCAGCAGTTTAGACTGGCGGAATGAGCAGTTCTTC.

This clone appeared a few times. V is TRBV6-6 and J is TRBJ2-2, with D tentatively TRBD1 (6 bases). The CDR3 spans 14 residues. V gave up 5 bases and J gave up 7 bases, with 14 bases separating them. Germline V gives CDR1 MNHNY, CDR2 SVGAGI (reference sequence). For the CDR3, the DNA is TGTGCCAGCAGTCCCCGGGACAACGGCGGGGAGCTGTTTTTT. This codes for CASSPRDNGGELFF.

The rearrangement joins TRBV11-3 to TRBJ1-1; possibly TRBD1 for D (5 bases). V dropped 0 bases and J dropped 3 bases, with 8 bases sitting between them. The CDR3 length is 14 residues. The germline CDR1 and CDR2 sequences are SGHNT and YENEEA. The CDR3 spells CASSLEPGDTEAFF. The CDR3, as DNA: TGTGCCAGCAGCTTAGAACCGGGGGACACTGAAGCTTTCTTT.

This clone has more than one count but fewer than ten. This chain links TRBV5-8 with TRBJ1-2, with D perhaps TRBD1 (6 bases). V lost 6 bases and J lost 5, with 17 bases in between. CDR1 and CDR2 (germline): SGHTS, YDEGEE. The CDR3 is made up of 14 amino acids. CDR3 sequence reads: CASTIGGIWYGYTF. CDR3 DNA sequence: TGTGCCAGCACCATAGGGGGAATTTGGTATGGCTACACCTTC.

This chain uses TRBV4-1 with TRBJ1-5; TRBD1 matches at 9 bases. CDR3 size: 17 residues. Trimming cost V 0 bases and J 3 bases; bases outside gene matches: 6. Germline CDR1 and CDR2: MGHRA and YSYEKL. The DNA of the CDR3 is TGCGCCAGCAGCCAAGATCGGACAGGGGTACTCAATCAGCCCCAGCATTTT. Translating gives CASSQDRTGVLNQPQHF.

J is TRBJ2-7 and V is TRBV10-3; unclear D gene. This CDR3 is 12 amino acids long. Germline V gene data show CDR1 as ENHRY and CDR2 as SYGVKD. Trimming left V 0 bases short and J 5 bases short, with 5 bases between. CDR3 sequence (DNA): TGTGCCATCAGTGAGTCCTCGGACGAGCAGTACTTC. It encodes CAISESSDEQYF.

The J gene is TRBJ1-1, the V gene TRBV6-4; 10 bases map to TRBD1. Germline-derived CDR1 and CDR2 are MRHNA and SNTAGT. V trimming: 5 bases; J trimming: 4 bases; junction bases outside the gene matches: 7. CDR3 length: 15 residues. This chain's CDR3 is CASSMTGGDGTEAFF. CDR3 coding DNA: TGTGCCAGCAGTATGACAGGGGGCGATGGCACTGAAGCTTTCTTT.

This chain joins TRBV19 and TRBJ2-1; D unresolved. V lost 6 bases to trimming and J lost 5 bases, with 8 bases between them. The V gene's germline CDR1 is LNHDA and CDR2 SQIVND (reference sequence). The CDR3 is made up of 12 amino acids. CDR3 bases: TGTGCCAGTAGCTCAGGCAACAATGAGCAGTTCTTC. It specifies CASSSGNNEQFF.

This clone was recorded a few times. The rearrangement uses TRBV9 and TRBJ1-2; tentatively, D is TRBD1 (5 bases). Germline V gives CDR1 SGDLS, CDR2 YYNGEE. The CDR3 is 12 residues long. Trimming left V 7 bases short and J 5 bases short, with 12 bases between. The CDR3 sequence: CASGGAGYGYTF. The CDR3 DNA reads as TGTGCCAGCGGAGGGGCGGGGTATGGCTACACCTTC.

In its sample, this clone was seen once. CDR3 region: CASGVIQGNEKLFF. CDR3 in DNA: TGTGCCAGCGGAGTTATACAGGGAAATGAAAAACTGTTTTTT. The rearrangement joins TRBV6-6 to TRBJ1-4; maybe TRBD1 (6 bases). Deletions cut 8 bases from V and 5 bases from J, with 15 bases between. Germline CDR1 MNHNY, CDR2 SVGAGI (reference sequence). The CDR3 runs to 14 residues.

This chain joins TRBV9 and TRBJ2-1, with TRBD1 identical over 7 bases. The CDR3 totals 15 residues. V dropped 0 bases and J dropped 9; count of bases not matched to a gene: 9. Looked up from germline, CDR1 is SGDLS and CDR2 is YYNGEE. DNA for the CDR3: TGTGCCAGCAGCGTAGTGGCAGGGGGTGGGGGTGAGCAGTTCTTC. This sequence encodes CASSVVAGGGGEQFF.

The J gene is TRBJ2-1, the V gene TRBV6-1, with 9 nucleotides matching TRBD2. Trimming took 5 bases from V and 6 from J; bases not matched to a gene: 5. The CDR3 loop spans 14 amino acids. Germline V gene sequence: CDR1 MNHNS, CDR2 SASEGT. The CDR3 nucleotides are TGTGCCAGCAGTTTATCGACTAGCGGCAATGAGCAGTTCTTC. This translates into CASSLSTSGNEQFF.

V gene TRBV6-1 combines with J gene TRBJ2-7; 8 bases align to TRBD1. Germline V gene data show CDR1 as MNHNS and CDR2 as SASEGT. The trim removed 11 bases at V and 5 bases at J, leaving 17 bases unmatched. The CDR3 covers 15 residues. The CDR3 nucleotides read TGTGCCGGGGGACAGGACCTTAATTCCTTCGACGAGCAGTACTTC. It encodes CAGGQDLNSFDEQYF.

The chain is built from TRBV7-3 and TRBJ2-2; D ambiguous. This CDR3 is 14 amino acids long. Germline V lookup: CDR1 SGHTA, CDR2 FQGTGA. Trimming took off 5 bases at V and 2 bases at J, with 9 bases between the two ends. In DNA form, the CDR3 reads TGTGCCAGCAGCCAGTTCCGAAACACCGGGGAGCTGTTTTTT. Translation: CASSQFRNTGELFF.

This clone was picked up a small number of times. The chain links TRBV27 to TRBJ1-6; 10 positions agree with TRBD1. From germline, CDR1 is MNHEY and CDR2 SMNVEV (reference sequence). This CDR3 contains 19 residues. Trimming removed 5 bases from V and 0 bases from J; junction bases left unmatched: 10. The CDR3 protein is CASSRARDRGPSYNSPLHF. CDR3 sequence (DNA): TGTGCCAGCAGTAGAGCCCGGGACAGGGGACCCTCCTATAATTCACCCCTCCACTTT.

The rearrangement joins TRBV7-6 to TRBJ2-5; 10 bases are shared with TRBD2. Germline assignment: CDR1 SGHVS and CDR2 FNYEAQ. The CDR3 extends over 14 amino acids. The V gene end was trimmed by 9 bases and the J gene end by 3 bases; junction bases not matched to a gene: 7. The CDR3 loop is CASKTLAGEETQYF. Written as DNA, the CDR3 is TGTGCCAGTAAAACCCTAGCGGGGGAAGAGACCCAGTACTTC.

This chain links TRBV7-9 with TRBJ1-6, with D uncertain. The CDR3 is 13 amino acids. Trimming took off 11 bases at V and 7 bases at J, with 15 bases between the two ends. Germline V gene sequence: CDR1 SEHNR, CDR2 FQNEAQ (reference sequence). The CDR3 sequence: CASGVGMNSPLHF. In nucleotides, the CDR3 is TGTGCCTCCGGGGTAGGGATGAATTCACCCCTCCACTTT.

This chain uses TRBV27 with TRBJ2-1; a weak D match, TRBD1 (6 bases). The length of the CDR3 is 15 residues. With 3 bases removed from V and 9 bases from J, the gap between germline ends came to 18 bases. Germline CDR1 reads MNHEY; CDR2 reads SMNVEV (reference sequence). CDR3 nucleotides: TGTGCCAGCAGTTTTGTCGCAGGGGATCTCACTGAGCAGTTCTTC. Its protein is CASSFVAGDLTEQFF.

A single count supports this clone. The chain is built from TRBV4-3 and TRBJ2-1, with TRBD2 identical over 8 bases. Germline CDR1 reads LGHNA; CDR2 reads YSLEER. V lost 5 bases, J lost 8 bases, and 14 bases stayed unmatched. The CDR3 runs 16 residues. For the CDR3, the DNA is TGCGCCAGCAGCTCCGGGGTAGCGGGATCAGAGGATGAGCAGTTCTTC. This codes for CASSSGVAGSEDEQFF.

CDR3 protein: CASSHPGLAGGPGYNEQFF. CDR3 DNA sequence: TGCGCCAGCAGTCACCCGGGACTAGCGGGAGGGCCAGGCTACAATGAGCAGTTCTTC. The J gene is TRBJ2-1, the V gene TRBV23-1, with 16 bases that match TRBD2. TRBV23-1 is an ORF for which the function is uncertain. The CDR3 has 19 residues. The V segment lost 3 bases and the J segment 3 bases; nucleotides outside the gene matches: 8.

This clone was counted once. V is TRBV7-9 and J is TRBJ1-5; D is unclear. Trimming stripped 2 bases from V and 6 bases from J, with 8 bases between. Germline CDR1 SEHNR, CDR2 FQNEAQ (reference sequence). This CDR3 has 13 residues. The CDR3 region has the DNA TGTGCCAGCAGCTTATTGAGTGGTCAGCCCCAGCATTTT. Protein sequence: CASSLLSGQPQHF.

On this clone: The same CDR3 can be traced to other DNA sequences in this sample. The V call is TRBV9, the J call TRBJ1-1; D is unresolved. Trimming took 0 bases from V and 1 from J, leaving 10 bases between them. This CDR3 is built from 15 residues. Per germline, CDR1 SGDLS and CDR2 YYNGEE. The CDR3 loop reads CASSVEGVGNTEAFF. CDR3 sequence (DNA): TGTGCCAGCAGCGTAGAGGGAGTAGGGAACACTGAAGCTTTCTTT.

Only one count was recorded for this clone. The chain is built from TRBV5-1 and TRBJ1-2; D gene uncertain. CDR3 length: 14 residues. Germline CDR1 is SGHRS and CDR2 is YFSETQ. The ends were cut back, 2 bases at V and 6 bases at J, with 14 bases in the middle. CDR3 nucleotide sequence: TGCGCCAGCAGCTTTTCACTCGGGGATGATGGCTACACCTTC. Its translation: CASSFSLGDDGYTF.

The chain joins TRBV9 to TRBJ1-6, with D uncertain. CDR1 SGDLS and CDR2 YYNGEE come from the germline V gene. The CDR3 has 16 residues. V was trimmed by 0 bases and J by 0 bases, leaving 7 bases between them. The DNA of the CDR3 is TGTGCCAGCAGCGTAGACGGGAGCTCCTATAATTCACCCCTCCACTTT. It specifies CASSVDGSSYNSPLHF.

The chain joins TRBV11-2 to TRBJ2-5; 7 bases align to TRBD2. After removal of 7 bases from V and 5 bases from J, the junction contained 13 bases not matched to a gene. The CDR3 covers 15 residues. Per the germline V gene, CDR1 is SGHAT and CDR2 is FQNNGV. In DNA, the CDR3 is TGTGCCAGCACCCCTGGGAGCGGGGAGGTGGAGACCCAGTACTTC. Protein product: CASTPGSGEVETQYF.

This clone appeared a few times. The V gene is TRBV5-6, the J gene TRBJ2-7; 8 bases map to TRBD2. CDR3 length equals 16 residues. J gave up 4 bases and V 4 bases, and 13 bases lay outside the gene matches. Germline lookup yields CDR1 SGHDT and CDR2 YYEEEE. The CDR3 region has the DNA TGTGCCAGCAGCGGGGGGACCGGGACTAGGAGATACGAGCAGTACTTC. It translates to CASSGGTGTRRYEQYF.

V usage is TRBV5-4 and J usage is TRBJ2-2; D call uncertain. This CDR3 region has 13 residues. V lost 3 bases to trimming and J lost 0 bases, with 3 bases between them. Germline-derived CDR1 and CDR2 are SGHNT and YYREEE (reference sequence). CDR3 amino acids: CASSSTNTGELFF. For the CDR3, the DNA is TGTGCCAGCAGCTCAACGAACACCGGGGAGCTGTTTTTT.

CDR3 loop: CASSLNRVVADRGMGTEAFF. The CDR3 DNA reads TGTGCCAGCAGCTTAAACCGGGTAGTAGCGGACAGGGGAATGGGCACTGAAGCTTTCTTT. The chain uses TRBV7-3 and TRBJ1-1; TRBD1 matches 9 bases. There are 20 residues in the CDR3. V lost 1 base to trimming and J lost 4 bases; unmatched junction nucleotides: 19. Germline-derived CDR1 and CDR2 are SGHTA and FQGTGA.

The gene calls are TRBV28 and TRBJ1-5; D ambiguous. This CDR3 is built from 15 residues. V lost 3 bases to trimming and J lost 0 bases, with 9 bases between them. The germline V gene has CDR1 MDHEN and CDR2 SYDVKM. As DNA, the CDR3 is TGTGCCAGCAGTTTCCCCGCCTATAGCAATCAGCCCCAGCATTTT. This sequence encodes CASSFPAYSNQPQHF.